The TCR beta chain under discussion was sequenced for a study of beta chain features in type 1 diabetes. A remark on this clone: Its matching antigen is unknown.

All of the isolated RNA was reverse transcribed, so expressed TCRB transcripts were sequenced. Some 3.3 million reads was the average for naive, central memory and regulatory T cell samples. This table comes from immunoSEQ multiplex PCR, and its TCRdb copy is limited to in-frame clones, with some not included. The table shows roughly 300,000 clones, with approximately 14% occurring only once. This CDR3 is 17 amino acids long. J was trimmed by 0 bases and V by 5 bases; bases with no gene match: 12. CDR1 is LNHDA, CDR2 SQIVND, per germline (reference sequence). Study results and caveats: Any HLA type influence on TCRB rearrangement was left unresolved here. Across patients, naive, central memory and Treg TCRB repertoires exhibited apparently greater similarity than was observed across healthy donors. Among patients with Type 1 diabetes, TCRB CDR3s were moderately but significantly shorter in every one of the four CD4+ subsets.

A CD45RO/CCR7/CD25/CD127/CD95/CD27 panel sorted naive, central memory, regulatory and stem cell-like memory CD4+ cells. The source is a man aged 25-40 years with type 1 diabetes. The sample was naive CD4+ T cells from blood. The chain links TRBV19 to TRBJ1-2, with 7 bases matching TRBD1. As DNA, the CDR3 is TGTGCCAGTAGTTATACCCGGGACAGCGTCTCTAACTATGGCTACACCTTC. Its protein product is CASSYTRDSVSNYGYTF. Looking up the rest from reference TRBV19 and TRBJ1-2 gives the full variable domain: DGGITQSPKYLFRKEGQNVTLSCEQNLNHDAMYWYRQDPGQGLRLIYYSQIVNDFQKGDIAEGYSVSREKKESFPLTVTSAQKNPTAFYLCASSYTRDSVSNYGYTFGSGTRLTVV.